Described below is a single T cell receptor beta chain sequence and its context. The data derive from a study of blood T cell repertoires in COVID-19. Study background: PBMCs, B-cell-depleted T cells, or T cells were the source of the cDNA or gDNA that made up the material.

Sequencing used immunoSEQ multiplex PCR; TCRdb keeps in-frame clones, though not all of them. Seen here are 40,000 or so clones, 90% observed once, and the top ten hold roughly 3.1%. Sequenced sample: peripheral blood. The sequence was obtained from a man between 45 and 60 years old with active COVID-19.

The CDR3 coding sequence is TGTGCCAGCAGTGAATCCCCAGGGCTAAATGAAAAACTGTTTTTT. Its protein is CASSESPGLNEKLFF. The V gene is TRBV6-1, the J gene TRBJ1-4; weak D call: TRBD1 (5 bases). CDR1 and CDR2 (germline): MNHNS, SASEGT. This CDR3 spans 15 amino acids. Trimming removed 2 bases from V and 5 bases from J, with 12 bases in between.